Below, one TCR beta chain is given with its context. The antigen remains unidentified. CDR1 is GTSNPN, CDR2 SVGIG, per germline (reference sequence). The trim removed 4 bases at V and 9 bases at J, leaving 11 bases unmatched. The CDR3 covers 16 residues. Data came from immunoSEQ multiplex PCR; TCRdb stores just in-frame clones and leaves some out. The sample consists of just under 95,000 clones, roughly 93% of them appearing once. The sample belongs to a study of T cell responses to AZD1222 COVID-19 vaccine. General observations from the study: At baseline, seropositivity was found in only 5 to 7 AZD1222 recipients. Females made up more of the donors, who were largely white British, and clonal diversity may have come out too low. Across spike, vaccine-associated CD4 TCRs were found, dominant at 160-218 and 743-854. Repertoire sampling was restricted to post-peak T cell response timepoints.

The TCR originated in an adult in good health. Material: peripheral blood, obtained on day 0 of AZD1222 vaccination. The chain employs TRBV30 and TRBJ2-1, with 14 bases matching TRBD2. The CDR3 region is CAWIPYQGLAGAEQFF. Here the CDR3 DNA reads TGTGCCTGGATCCCCTATCAGGGACTAGCGGGGGCTGAGCAGTTCTTC.